The rows below give T cell receptor beta chains drawn from one sample of a study of shared clonotypes between healthy human individuals. Sequencing was performed with immunoSEQ multiplex PCR; in TCRdb, only in-frame clones are kept and a portion is missing. This sample carries millions of clones, roughly 92% of them seen once, and the ten largest clones take 0.13% to 0.15%. Sequenced: naive CD4+ T cells sorted from blood. The receptors derive from a man aged 18 to 29 in good health. CDR3s include the opening cysteine and the closing phenylalanine or tryptophan. The D gene is left open where the match is weak. Rows give clone size only sometimes, using once, few, many, or a class for an expanded clone.

j_gene | d_gene | abundance | v_gene | CDR3nt | CDR3aa
TRBJ1-2 | . | . | TRBV5-1 | TGCGCCAGCAGCTTGCTGGCAGGGGAGGGCGGCTACACCTTC | CASSLLAGEGGYTF
TRBJ1-1 | . | . | TRBV18 | TGTGCCAGCTCACCATTTACGGCCAGGGAAACAGGGAACACTGAAGCTTTCTTT | CASSPFTARETGNTEAFF
TRBJ1-2 | . | . | TRBV30 | TGTGCCTGGAGTGGAGGAGGGCTTCGGGAGACCTTC | CAWSGGGLRETF
TRBJ2-3 | . | once | TRBV5-1 | TGCGCCAGCAGCTTGCAGGGGAGGGCAGATACGCAGTATTTT | CASSLQGRADTQYF
TRBJ1-4 | TRBD1 | . | TRBV10-1 | TGCGCCACCCAAAGGCCGACAGGGGGCACAACTAATGAAAAACTGTTTTTT | CATQRPTGGTTNEKLFF
TRBJ2-5 | TRBD2 | . | TRBV18 | TGTGCCAGCTCACCACCCCCGGGGGGAACTTTGGAGACCCAGTACTTC | CASSPPPGGTLETQYF
TRBJ1-6 | . | . | TRBV6-5 | TGTGCCAGCAGTTACGCGGGATCCCTCCCTTCACCCCTCCACTTT | CASSYAGSLPSPLHF
TRBJ1-2 | . | . | TRBV6-6 | TGTGCCAGCAGTCATATAGACAGATTCTTC | CASSHIDRFF
TRBJ2-3 | . | . | TRBV21-1 | TGTGCCAGCAGCAAAGGGGCAGATACGCAGTATTTT | CASSKGADTQYF
TRBJ2-2 | . | . | TRBV19 | TGTGCCAGTACGCGAGACACCGGGGAGCTGTTTTTT | CASTRDTGELFF
TRBJ2-5 | TRBD2 | . | TRBV5-1 | TGCGCCAGCAGCTTGGGTTCTAGCGGGGGGGAAGAGACCCAGTACTTC | CASSLGSSGGEETQYF
TRBJ2-2 | TRBD1 | . | TRBV10-3 | TGTGCCGTTCAGGACAGGGAAACCGGGGAGCTGTTTTTT | CAVQDRETGELFF
TRBJ1-1 | . | . | TRBV6-6 | TGTGCCAGCAGTTACCATCAGGGAACTGAAGCTTTCTTT | CASSYHQGTEAFF
TRBJ2-1 | TRBD2 | . | TRBV5-1 | TGCGCCAGCAGCCCGACTAGCGGGGGCTATGAGCAGTTCTTC | CASSPTSGGYEQFF
TRBJ2-4 | TRBD1 | . | TRBV5-1 | TGCGCCAGCAGCTTGGGGACCGAGACAGGGTCCAACATTCAGTACTTC | CASSLGTETGSNIQYF
TRBJ2-1 | . | . | TRBV7-2 | TGTGCCAGCAGCTTAAGGGGACAAGCATCCTACAATGAGCAGTTCTTC | CASSLRGQASYNEQFF
TRBJ1-4 | TRBD1 | few | TRBV18 | TGTGCCAGCTCACCCCCGGGGGGACAGGGCTCTGAAAAACTGTTTTTT | CASSPPGGQGSEKLFF
TRBJ2-6 | TRBD2 | . | TRBV18 | TGTGCCAGCTCACCTACTAGCGGGGGGGCCTTTGGGGCCAACGTCCTGACTTTC | CASSPTSGGAFGANVLTF
TRBJ1-1 | TRBD1 | . | TRBV27 | TGTGCCAGCAGTTTATACCCGACAGGGCGGAACACTGAAGCTTTCTTT | CASSLYPTGRNTEAFF
TRBJ2-7 | . | once | TRBV18 | TGTGCCAGCTCACCGACTTATTCCTACGAGCAGTACTTC | CASSPTYSYEQYF
TRBJ2-1 | . | once | TRBV2 | TGTGCCAGCAGTTCTGTACTAGTCGGTGAGCAGTTCTTC | CASSSVLVGEQFF
TRBJ2-5 | TRBD1 | . | TRBV5-4 | TGTGCCAGTCACCCAGGGGGAAACACACAAGAGACCCAGTACTTC | CASHPGGNTQETQYF
TRBJ2-3 | . | once | TRBV10-1 | TGCGCCAGCAGTGCTACTCCGACACAAGATACGCAGTATTTT | CASSATPTQDTQYF
TRBJ1-2 | . | once | TRBV28 | TGTGCCAGCAGGGATGGTGGGGGAAACTATGGCTACACCTTC | CASRDGGGNYGYTF
TRBJ1-3 | . | . | TRBV19 | TGTGCCAGTACCGAATACGCAAGATCTGGAAACACCATATATTTT | CASTEYARSGNTIYF
TRBJ2-1 | . | . | TRBV10-2 | TGCGCCAGCAGTGAACCAATATCGAGCTCCTACAATGAGCAGTTCTTC | CASSEPISSSYNEQFF
TRBJ2-7 | TRBD2 | . | TRBV25-1 | TGTGCCAGCAGCGATCCCGGGCTAGCGGCCTACGAGCAGTACTTC | CASSDPGLAAYEQYF
TRBJ2-4 | . | . | TRBV19 | TGTGCCAGTAGTATAGTCACAGACAGAAACATTCAGTACTTC | CASSIVTDRNIQYF